The source of this T cell receptor beta chain is a study of shared clonotypes between healthy human individuals. V lost 6 bases, J lost 4 bases, and 3 bases stayed unmatched. Germline-derived CDR1 and CDR2 are MNHNS and SASEGT. The CDR3 is 12 residues long. As to this clone: The identical CDR3 is also encoded by other nucleotide sequences in the sample.

Libraries were prepared by immunoSEQ multiplex PCR; TCRdb keeps only in-frame clonotypes and omits some of them. Among hundreds of thousands of clones listed, 70% to 80% were seen once. The chain joins TRBV6-1 to TRBJ2-7; 7 bases line up with TRBD2. The sample was PBMCs. The receptor's source is a woman between 40 and 50 years old in good health. Some clones in this sample may be carry-over from other donors' samples. CDR3 in DNA: TGTGCCAGCAGGGGAGGGAGTTACGAGCAGTACTTC. Residues: CASRGGSYEQYF.